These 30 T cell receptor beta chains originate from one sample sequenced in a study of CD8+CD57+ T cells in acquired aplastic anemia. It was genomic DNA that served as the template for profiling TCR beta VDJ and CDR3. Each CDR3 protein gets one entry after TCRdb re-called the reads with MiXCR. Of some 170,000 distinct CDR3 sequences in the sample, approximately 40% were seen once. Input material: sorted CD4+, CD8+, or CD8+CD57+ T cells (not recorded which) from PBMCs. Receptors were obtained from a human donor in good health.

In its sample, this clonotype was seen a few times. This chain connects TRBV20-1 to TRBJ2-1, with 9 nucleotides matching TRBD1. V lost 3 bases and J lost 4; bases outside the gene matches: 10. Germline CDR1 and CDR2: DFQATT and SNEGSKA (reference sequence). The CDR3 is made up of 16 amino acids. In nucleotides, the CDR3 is TGCAGTGCTAGCGGCCGGACAGGGGCTATATACAATGAGCAGTTCTTC. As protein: CSASGRTGAIYNEQFF.

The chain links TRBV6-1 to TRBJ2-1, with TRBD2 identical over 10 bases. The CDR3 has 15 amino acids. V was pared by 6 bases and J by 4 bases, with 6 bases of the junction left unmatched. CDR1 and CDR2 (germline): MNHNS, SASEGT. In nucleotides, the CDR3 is TGTGCCAGCAGCCCACTAGCGGGAAAGTACAATGAGCAGTTCTTC. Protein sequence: CASSPLAGKYNEQFF.

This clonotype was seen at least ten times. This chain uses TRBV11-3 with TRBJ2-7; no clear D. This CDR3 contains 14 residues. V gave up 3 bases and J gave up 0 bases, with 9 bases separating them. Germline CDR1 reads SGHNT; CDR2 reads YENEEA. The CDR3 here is CASSFTASSYEQYF. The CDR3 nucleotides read TGTGCCAGCAGCTTTACAGCTAGCTCCTACGAGCAGTACTTC. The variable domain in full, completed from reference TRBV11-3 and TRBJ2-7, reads EAGVVQSPRYKIIEKKQPVAFWCNPISGHNTLYWYLQNLGQGPELLIRYENEEAVDDSQLPKDRFSAERLKGVDSTLKIQPAELGDSAVYLCASSFTASSYEQYFGPGTRLTVT.

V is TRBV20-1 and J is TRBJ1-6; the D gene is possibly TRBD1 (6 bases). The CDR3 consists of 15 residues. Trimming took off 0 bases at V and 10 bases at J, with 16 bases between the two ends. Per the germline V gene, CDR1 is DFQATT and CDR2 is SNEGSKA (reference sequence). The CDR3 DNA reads TGCAGTGCTAGAGATAGACGGGGGACAAGATCACCCCTCCACTTT. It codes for CSARDRRGTRSPLHF.

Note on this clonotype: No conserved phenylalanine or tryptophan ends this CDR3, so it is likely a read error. CDR3 region: CASSLNGAGGAQYL. The CDR3 nucleotides are TGTGCCAGCAGCTTAAATGGTGCCGGGGGGGCCCAGTACCTC. The chain has TRBV7-3 and TRBJ2-5; 8 nucleotides agree with TRBD2. Losses at the gene ends were 1 base for V and 9 bases for J; bases not matched to a gene: 7. The CDR3 is 14 amino acids. The germline gives CDR1 SGHTA, CDR2 FQGTGA.

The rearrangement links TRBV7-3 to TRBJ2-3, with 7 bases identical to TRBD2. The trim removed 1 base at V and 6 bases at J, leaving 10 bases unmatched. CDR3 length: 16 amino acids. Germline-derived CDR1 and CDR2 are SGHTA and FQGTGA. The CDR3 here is CASSLRPGLGGDTQYF. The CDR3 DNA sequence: TGTGCCAGCAGCTTAAGACCAGGACTAGGAGGCGATACGCAGTATTTT.

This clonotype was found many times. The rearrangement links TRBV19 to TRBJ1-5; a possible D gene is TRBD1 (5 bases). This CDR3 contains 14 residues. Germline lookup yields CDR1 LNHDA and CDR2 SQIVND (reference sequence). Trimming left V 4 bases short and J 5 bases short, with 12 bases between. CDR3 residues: CASSRGYDHQPQHF. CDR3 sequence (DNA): TGTGCCAGTAGTAGGGGGTACGACCATCAGCCCCAGCATTTT. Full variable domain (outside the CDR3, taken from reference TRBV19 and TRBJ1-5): DGGITQSPKYLFRKEGQNVTLSCEQNLNHDAMYWYRQDPGQGLRLIYYSQIVNDFQKGDIAEGYSVSREKKESFPLTVTSAQKNPTAFYLCASSRGYDHQPQHFGDGTRLSIL.

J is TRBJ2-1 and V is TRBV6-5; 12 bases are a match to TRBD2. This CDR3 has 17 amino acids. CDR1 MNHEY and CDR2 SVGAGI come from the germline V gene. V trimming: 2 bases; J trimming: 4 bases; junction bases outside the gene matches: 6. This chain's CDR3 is CASSYSRTSGKYNEQFF. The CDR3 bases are TGTGCCAGCAGTTACAGCCGGACTAGCGGGAAATACAATGAGCAGTTCTTC.

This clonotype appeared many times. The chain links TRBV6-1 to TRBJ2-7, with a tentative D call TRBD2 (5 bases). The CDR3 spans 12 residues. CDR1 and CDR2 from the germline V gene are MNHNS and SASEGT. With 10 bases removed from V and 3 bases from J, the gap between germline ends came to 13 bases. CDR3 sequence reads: CATLNRGYEQYF. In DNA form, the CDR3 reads TGTGCCACACTCAACCGGGGCTACGAGCAGTACTTC.

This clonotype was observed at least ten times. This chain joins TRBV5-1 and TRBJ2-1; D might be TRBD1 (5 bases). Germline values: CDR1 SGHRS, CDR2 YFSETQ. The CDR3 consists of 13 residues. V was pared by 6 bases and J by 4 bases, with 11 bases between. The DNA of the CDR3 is TGCGCCAGCACGCAGGGTCGTTACAATGAGCAGTTCTTC. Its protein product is CASTQGRYNEQFF.

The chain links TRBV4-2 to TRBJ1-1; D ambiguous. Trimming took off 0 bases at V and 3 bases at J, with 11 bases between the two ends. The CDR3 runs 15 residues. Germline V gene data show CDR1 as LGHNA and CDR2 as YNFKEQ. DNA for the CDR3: TGTGCCAGCAGCCAAGAAGGTGAGAGGCACACTGAAGCTTTCTTT. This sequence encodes CASSQEGERHTEAFF.

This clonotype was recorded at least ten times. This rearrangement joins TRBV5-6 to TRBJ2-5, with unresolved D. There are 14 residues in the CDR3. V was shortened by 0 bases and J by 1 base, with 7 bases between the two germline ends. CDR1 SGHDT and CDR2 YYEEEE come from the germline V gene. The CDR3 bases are TGTGCCAGCAGCTTGGGAACAGCCCAAGAGACCCAGTACTTC. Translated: CASSLGTAQETQYF.

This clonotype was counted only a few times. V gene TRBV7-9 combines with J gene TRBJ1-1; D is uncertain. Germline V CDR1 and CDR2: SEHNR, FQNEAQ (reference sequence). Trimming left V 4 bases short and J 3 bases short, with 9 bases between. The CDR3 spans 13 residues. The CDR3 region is CASSSRRDTEAFF. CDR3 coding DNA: TGTGCCAGCAGCTCCCGGAGGGACACTGAAGCTTTCTTT. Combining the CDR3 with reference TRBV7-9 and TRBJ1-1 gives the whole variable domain DTGVSQNPRHKITKRGQNVTFRCDPISEHNRLYWYRQTLGQGPEFLTYFQNEAQLEKSRLLSDRFSAERPKGSFSTLEIQRTEQGDSAMYLCASSSRRDTEAFFGQGTRLTVV.

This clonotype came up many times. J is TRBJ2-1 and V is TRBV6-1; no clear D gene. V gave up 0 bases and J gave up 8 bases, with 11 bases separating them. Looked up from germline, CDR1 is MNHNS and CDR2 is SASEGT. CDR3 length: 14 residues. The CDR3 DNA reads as TGTGCCAGCAGTGAAGCTAATCCGCTCGATGAGCAGTTCTTC. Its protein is CASSEANPLDEQFF.

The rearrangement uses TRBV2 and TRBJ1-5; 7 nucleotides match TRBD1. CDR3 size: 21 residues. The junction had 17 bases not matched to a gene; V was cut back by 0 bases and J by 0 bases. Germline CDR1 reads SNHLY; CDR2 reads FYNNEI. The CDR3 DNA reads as TGTGCCAGCAGTGAAGCGATCCCTGTGCTGGGACAGTCCTTTAGCAATCAGCCCCAGCATTTT. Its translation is CASSEAIPVLGQSFSNQPQHF.

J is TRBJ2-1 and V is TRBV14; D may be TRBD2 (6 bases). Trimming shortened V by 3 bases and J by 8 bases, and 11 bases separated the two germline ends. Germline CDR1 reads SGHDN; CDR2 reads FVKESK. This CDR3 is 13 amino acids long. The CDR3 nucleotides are TGTGCCAGCAGCCAGCGGAGGGTGTATGAGCAGTTCTTC. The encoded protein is CASSQRRVYEQFF.

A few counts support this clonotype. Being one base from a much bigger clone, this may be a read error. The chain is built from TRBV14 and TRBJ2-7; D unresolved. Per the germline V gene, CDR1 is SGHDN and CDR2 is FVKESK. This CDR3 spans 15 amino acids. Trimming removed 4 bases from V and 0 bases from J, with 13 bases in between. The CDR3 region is CASSLQAGASYEQYF. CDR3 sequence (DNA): TGTGCCAGCAGCCTCCAGGCTGGAGCCTCCTACGAGCAGTACTTC.

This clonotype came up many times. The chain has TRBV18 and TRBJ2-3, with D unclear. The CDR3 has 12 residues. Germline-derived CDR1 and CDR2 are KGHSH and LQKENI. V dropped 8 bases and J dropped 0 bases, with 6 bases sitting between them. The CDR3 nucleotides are TGTGCCAGCAGCCCCAGCACAGATACGCAGTATTTT. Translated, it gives CASSPSTDTQYF.

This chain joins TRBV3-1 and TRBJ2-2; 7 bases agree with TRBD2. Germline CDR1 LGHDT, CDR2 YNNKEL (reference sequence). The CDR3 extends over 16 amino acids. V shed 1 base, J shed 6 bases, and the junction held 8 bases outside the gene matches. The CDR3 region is CASSQVRAGASGELFF. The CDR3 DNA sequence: TGTGCCAGCAGCCAAGTCCGGGCGGGAGCGTCCGGGGAGCTGTTTTTT.

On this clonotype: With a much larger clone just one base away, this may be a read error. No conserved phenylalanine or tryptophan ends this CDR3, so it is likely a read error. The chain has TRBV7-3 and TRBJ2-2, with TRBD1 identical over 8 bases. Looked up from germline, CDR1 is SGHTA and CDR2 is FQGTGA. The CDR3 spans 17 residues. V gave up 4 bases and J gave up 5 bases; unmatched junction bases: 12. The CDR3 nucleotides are TGTGCCAGCAGCTATAACTTCAACAGGGACAGGACCGGGGAGCTGTTTTCT. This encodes CASSYNFNRDRTGELFS.

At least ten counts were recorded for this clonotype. The CDR3 loop reads CASTRDLTDTQYF. CDR3 bases: TGTGCCAGCACTCGGGACCTCACAGATACGCAGTATTTT. The chain joins TRBV2 to TRBJ2-3, with D perhaps given as TRBD1 or TRBD2 (5 bases each). CDR1 and CDR2 (germline): SNHLY, FYNNEI. V dropped 7 bases and J dropped 2 bases, with 10 bases sitting between them. The CDR3 extends over 13 amino acids.

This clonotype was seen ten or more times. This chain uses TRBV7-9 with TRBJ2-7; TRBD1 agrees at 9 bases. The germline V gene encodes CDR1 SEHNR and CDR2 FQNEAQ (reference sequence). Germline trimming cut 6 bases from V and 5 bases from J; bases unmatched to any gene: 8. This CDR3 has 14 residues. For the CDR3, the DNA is TGTGCCAGCAGACCTACCGGGACAGGGAACGAGCAGTACTTC. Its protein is CASRPTGTGNEQYF.

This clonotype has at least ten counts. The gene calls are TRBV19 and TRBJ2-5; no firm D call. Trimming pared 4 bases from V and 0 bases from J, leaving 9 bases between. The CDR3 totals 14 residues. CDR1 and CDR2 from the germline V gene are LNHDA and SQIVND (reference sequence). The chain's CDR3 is CASSSVSYQETQYF. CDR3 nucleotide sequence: TGTGCCAGTAGTAGCGTCTCCTACCAAGAGACCCAGTACTTC.

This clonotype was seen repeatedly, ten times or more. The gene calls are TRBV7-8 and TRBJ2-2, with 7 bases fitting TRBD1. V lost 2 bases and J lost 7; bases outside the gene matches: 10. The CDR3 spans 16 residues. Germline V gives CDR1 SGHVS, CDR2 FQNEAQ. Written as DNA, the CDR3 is TGTGCCAGCAGCTTACCCGCCAGGGGGATTGGCGGGGAGCTGTTTTTT. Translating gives CASSLPARGIGGELFF.

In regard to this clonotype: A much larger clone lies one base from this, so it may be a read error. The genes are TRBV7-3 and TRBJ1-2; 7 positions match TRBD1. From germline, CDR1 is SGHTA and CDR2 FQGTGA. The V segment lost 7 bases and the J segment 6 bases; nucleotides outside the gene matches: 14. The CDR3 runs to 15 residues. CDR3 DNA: TGTGCCAGCAACTCTAAGAGGGACAGAGGGGATGGCTACACCTTC. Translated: CASNSKRDRGDGYTF.

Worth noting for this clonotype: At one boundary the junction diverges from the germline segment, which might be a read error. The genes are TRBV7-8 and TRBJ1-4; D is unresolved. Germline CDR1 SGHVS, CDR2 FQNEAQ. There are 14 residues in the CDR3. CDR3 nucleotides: TGTGCCAGCAGCCCTCGGGGTACGGCTGAAAGACTGTTTTTT. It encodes CASSPRGTAERLFF.

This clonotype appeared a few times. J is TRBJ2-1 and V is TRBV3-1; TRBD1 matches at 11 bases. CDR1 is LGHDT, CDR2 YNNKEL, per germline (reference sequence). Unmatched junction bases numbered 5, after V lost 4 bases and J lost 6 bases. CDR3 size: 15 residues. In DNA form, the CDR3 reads TGTGCCAGCAGCCCGGGGGGGACAGGGGGCAATGAGCAGTTCTTC. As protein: CASSPGGTGGNEQFF.

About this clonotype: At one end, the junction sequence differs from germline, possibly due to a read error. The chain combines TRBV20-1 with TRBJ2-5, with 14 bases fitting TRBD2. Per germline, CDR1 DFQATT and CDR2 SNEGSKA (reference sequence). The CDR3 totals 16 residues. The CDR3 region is CSTRTGLAGAQETQCF. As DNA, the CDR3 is TGCAGTACTCGAACGGGACTAGCGGGGGCTCAAGAGACCCAGTGCTTC.

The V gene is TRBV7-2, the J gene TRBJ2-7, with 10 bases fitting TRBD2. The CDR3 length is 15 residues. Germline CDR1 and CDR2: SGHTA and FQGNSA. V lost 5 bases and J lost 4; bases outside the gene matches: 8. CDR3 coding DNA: TGTGCCAGCAGCGTTTTGCCTAGCGGGGGATACGAGCAGTACTTC. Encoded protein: CASSVLPSGGYEQYF.

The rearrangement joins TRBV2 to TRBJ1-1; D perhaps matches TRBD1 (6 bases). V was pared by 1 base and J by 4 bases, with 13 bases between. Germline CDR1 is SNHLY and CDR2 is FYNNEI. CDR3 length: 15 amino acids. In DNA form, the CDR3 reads TGTGCCAGCAGTGAAGGTGGTCAGGGGACCACTGAAGCTTTCTTT. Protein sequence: CASSEGGQGTTEAFF.